This T cell receptor (beta chain) was found in a study of blood T cell repertoires in COVID-19. Produced via immunoSEQ multiplex PCR; TCRdb's table is partial and in-frame only. This sample has about 45,000 clones; about 90% occur once, and the top ten carry about 5%. With 7 bases clipped from V and 2 bases from J, the junction kept 9 bases outside the gene matches. This CDR3 region has 15 residues. CDR1 and CDR2 (germline): SGHRS, YFSETQ. The source of this sequence is a human donor in a cohort sampled during active COVID-19. This chain joins TRBV5-1 and TRBJ2-5; 9 nucleotides align to TRBD1. The sample was peripheral blood. The CDR3 bases are TGCGCCAGCGGTCCCGGGACAGGGTATCAAGAGACCCAGTACTTC. Amino acid sequence: CASGPGTGYQETQYF.